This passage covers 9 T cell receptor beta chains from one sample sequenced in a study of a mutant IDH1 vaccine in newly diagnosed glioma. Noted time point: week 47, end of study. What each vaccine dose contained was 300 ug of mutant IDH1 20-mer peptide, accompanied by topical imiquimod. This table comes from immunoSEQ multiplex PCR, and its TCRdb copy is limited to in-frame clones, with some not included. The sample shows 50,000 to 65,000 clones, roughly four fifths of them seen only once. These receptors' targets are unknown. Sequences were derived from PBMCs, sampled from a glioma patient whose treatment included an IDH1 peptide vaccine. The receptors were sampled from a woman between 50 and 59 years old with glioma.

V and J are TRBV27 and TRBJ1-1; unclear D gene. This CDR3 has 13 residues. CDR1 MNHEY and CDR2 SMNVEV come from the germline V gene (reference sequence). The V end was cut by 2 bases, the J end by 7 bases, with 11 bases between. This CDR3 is CASSLDRIGEAFF. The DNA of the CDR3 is TGTGCCAGCAGTTTAGACCGGATTGGTGAAGCTTTCTTT.

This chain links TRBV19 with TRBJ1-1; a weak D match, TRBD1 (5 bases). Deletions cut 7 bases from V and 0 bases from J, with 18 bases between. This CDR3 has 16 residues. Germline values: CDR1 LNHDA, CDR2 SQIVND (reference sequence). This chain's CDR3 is CASTPQLGQMNTEAFF. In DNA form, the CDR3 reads TGTGCCAGTACCCCTCAGTTGGGGCAGATGAACACTGAAGCTTTCTTT.

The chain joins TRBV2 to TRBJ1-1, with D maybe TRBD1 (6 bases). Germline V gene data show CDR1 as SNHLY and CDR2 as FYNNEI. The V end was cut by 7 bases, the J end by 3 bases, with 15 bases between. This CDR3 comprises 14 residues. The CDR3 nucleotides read TGTGCCAGCACCGCTACAGGGTCCCACACTGAAGCTTTCTTT. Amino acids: CASTATGSHTEAFF.

CDR3 residues: CASSLGYSGANVLTF. The CDR3 coding sequence is TGCGCCAGCAGCTTGGGTTATTCTGGGGCCAACGTCCTGACTTTC. The gene calls are TRBV5-1 and TRBJ2-6; D unclear. CDR3 length equals 15 residues. Germline values: CDR1 SGHRS, CDR2 YFSETQ. Between the trimmed V and J ends, which lost 0 bases and 1 base, there was a span of 5 bases.

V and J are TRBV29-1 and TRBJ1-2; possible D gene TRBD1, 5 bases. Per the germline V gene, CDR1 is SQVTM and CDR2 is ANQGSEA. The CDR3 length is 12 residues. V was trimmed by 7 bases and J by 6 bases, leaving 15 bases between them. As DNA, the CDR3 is TGCAGCGGGGGACGGTCTGCGGATGGCTACACCTTC. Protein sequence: CSGGRSADGYTF.

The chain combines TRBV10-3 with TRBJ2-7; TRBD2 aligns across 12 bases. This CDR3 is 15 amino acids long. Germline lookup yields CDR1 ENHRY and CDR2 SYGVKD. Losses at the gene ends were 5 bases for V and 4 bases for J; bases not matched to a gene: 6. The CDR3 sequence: CAISRLAGGHYEQYF. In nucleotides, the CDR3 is TGTGCCATCAGTCGGCTAGCGGGGGGGCATTACGAGCAGTACTTC.

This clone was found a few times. In DNA, the CDR3 is TGTGCCAGCAGTCCCACCCCGGCTGGTTCACCCCTCCACTTT. Its protein is CASSPTPAGSPLHF. The chain has TRBV2 and TRBJ1-6; D unclear. Trimming shortened V by 5 bases and J by 9 bases, and 14 bases separated the two germline ends. Germline CDR1 reads SNHLY; CDR2 reads FYNNEI. This CDR3 region has 14 residues. Complete variable domain (other parts from reference TRBV2 and TRBJ1-6): EPEVTQTPSHQVTQMGQEVILRCVPISNHLYFYWYRQILGQKVEFLVSFYNNEISEKSEIFDDQFSVERPDGSNFTLKIRSTKLEDSAMYFCASSPTPAGSPLHFGNGTRLTVT.

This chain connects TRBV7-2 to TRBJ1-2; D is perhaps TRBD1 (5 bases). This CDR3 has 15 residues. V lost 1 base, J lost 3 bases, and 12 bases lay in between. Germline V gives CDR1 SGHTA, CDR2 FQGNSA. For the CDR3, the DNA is TGTGCCAGCAGCTTAGGACAGAGTCAATACTATGGCTACACCTTC. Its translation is CASSLGQSQYYGYTF.

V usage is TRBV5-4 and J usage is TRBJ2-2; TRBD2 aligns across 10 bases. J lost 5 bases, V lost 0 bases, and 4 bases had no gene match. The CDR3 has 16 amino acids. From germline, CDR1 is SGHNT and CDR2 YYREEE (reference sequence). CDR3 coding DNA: TGTGCCAGCAGCTTGGGGACTAGCGGCCGAACCGGGGAGCTGTTTTTT. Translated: CASSLGTSGRTGELFF.